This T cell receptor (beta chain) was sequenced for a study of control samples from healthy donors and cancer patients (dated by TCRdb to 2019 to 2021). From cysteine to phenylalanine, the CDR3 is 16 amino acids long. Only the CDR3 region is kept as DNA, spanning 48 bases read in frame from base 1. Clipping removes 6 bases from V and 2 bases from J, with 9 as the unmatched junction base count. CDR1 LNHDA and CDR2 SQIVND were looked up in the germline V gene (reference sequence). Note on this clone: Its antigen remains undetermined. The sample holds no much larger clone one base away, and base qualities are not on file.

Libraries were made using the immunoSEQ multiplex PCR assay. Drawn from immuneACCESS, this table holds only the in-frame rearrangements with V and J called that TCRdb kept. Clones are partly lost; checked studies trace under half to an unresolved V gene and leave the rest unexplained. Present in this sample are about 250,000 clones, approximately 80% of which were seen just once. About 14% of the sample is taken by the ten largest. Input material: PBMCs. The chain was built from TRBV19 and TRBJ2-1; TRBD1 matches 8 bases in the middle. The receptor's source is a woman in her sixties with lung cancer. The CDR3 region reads CASSGRGRATYNEQFF. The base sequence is TGTGCCAGTAGCGGCAGGGGGCGAGCTACCTACAATGAGCAGTTCTTC.